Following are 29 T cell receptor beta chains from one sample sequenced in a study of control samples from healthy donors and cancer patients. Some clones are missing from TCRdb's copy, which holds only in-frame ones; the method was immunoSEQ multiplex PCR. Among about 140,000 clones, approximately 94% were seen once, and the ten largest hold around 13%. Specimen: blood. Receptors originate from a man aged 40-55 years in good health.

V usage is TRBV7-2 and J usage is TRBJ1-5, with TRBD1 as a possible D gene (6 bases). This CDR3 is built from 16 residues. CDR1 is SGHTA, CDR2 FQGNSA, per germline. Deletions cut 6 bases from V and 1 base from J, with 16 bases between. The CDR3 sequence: CASSRRGIGSNQPQHF. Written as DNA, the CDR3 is TGTGCCAGCAGTCGAAGGGGGATCGGAAGCAATCAGCCCCAGCATTTT.

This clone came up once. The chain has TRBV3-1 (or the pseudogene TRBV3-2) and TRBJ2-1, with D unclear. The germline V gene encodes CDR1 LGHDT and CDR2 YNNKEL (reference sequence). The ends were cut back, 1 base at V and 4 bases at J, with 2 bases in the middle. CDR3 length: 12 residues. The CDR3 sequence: CASSQVYNEQFF. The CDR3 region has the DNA TGTGCCAGCAGCCAAGTATACAATGAGCAGTTCTTC.

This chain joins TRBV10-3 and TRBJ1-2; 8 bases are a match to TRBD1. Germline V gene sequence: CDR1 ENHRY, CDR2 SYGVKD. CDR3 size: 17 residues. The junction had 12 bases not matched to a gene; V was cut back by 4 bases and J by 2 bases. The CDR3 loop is CAISVQGDRVGNYGYTF. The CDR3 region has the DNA TGTGCCATCAGTGTACAGGGGGATAGAGTGGGGAACTATGGCTACACCTTC.

The CDR3 loop reads CASSLRTSGRVETQYF. The DNA for the CDR3 is TGTGCCAGCAGCTTAAGGACTAGCGGGAGGGTTGAGACCCAGTACTTC. The rearrangement joins TRBV7-9 to TRBJ2-5, with 15 nucleotides matching TRBD2. Germline-derived CDR1 and CDR2 are SEHNR and FQNEAQ (reference sequence). J lost 5 bases, V lost 2 bases, and 3 bases had no gene match. CDR3 length: 16 residues.

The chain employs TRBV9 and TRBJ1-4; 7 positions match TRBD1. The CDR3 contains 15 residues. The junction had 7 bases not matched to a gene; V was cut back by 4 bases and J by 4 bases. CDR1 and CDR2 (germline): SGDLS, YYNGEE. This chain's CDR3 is CASSSGTAINEKLFF. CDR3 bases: TGTGCCAGCAGCTCCGGGACAGCCATTAATGAAAAACTGTTTTTT.

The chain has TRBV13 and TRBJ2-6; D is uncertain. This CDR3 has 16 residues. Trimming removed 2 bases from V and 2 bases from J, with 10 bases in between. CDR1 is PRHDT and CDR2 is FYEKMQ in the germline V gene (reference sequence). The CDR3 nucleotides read TGTGCCAGCAGCTTATTAGCAAGCCCTGGGGCCAACGTCCTGACTTTC. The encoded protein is CASSLLASPGANVLTF.

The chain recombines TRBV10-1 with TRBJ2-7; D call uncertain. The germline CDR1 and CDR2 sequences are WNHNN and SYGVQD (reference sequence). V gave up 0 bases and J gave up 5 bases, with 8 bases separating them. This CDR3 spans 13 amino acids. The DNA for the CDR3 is TGCGCCAGCAGTGAGTCGTTTAGGGACGAGCAGTACTTC. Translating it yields CASSESFRDEQYF.

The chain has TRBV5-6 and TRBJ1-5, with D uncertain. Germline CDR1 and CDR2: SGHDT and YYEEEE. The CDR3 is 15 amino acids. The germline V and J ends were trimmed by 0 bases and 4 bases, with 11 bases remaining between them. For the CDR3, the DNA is TGTGCCAGCAGCTTGGGGGTACCCTTGAATCAGCCCCAGCATTTT. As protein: CASSLGVPLNQPQHF.

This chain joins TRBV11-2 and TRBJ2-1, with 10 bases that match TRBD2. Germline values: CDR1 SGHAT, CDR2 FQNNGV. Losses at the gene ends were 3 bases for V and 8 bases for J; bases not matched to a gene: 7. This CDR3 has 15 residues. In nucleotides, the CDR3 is TGTGCCAGCAGCTTGGCCAGCGGGGGGGCCGATGAGCAGTTCTTC. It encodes CASSLASGGADEQFF.

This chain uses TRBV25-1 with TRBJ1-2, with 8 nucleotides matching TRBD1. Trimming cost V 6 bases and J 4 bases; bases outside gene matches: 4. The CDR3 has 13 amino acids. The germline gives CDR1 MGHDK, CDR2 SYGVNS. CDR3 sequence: CASSDRGVYGYTF. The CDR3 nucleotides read TGTGCCAGCAGCGACAGGGGCGTCTATGGCTACACCTTC.

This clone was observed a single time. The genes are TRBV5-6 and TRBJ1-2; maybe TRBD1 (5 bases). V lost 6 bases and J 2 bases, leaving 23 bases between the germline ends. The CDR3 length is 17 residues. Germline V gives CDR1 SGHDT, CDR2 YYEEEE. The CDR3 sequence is CASTAFWGGLSNYGYTF. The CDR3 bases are TGTGCCAGCACCGCATTTTGGGGGGGTTTATCCAACTATGGCTACACCTTC. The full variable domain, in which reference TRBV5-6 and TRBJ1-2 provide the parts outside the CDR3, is DAGVTQSPTHLIKTRGQQVTLRCSPKSGHDTVSWYQQALGQGPQFIFQYYEEEERQRGNFPDRFSGHQFPNYSSELNVNALLLGDSALYLCASTAFWGGLSNYGYTFGSGTRLTVV.

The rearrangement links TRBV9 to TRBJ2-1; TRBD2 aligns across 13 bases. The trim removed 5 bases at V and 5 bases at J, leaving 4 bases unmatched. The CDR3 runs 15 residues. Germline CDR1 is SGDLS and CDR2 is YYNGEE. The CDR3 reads CASRGTSGTHNEQFF. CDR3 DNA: TGTGCCAGCAGGGGGACTAGCGGGACCCACAATGAGCAGTTCTTC.

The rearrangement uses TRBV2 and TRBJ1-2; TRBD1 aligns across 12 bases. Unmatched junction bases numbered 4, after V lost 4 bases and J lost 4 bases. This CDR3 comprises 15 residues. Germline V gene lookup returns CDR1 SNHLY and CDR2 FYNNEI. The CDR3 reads CASSVGTGGTYGYTF. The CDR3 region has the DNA TGTGCCAGCAGTGTGGGGACAGGGGGCACCTATGGCTACACCTTC.

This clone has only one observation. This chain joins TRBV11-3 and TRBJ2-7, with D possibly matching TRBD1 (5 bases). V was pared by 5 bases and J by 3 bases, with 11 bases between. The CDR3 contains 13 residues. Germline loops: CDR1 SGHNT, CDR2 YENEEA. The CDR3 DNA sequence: TGTGCCAGCAGCACACGACAGTTCTACGAGCAGTACTTC. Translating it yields CASSTRQFYEQYF.

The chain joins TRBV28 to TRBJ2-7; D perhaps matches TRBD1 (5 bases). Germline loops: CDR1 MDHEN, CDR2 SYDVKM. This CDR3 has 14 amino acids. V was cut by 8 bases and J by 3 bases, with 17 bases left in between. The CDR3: CASGIREPYYEQYF. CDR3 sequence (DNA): TGTGCCAGCGGGATCAGGGAACCATACTACGAGCAGTACTTC.

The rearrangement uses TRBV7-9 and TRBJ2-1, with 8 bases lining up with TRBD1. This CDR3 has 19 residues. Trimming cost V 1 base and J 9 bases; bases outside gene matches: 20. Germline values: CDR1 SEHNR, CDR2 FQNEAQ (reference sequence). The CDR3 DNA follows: TGTGCCAGCAGCTTAGAGTACTCGGGACAGGCCCTTACTAGTGCTGAGCAGTTCTTC. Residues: CASSLEYSGQALTSAEQFF.

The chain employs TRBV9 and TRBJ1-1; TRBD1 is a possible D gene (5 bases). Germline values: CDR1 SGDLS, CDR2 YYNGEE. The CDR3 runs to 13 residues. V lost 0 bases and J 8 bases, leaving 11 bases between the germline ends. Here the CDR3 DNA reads TGTGCCAGCAGCGTAGCTACAGAGGGGGAAGCTTTCTTT. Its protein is CASSVATEGEAFF.

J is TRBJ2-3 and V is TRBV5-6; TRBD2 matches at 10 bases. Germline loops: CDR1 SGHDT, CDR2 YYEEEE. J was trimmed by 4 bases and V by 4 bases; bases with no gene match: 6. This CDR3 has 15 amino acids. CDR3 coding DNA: TGTGCCAGCAGCCCTGGACTAGCGGTGTCAGATACGCAGTATTTT. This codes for CASSPGLAVSDTQYF. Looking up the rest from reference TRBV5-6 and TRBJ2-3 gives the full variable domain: DAGVTQSPTHLIKTRGQQVTLRCSPKSGHDTVSWYQQALGQGPQFIFQYYEEEERQRGNFPDRFSGHQFPNYSSELNVNALLLGDSALYLCASSPGLAVSDTQYFGPGTRLTVL.

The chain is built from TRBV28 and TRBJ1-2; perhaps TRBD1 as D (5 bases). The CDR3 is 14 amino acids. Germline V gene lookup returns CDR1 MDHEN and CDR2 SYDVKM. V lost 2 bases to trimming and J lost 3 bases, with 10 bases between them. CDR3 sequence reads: CASSLNRDYYGYTF. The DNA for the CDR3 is TGTGCCAGCAGTTTAAACCGGGACTACTATGGCTACACCTTC.

CDR3 coding DNA: TGCGCCAGCAGCCAAGTGGGGTACACTGAAGCTTTCTTT. As protein: CASSQVGYTEAFF. The chain has TRBV4-3 and TRBJ1-1; the D is unclear. Trimming took off 1 base at V and 3 bases at J, with 6 bases between the two ends. Germline V gene data show CDR1 as LGHNA and CDR2 as YSLEER. The CDR3 loop spans 13 amino acids.

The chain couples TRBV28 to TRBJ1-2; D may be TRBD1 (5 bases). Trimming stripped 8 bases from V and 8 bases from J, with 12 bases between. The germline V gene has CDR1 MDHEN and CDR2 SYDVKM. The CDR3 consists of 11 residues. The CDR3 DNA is TGTGCCAGCGGGGCCCCGGAAGGCTACACCTTC. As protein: CASGAPEGYTF.

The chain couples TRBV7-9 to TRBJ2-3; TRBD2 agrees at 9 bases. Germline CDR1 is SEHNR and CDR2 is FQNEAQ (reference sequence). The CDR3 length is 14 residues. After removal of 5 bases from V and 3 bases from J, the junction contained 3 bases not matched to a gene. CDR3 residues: CASSGSGRTDTQYF. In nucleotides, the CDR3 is TGTGCCAGCAGCGGTAGCGGGAGAACAGATACGCAGTATTTT.

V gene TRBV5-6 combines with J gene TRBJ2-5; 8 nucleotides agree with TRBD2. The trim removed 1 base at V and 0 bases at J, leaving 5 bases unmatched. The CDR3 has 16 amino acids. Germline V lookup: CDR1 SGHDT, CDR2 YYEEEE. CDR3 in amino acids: CASSLSSGGYQETQYF. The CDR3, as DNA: TGTGCCAGCAGCTTGTCGAGCGGGGGATACCAAGAGACCCAGTACTTC.

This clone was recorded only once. In DNA form, the CDR3 reads TGTGCCAGCAACGGGGGGGCCAATCAGCCCCAGCATTTT. As protein: CASNGGANQPQHF. The chain is built from TRBV9 and TRBJ1-5, with a weak D call TRBD1 (6 bases). CDR1 SGDLS and CDR2 YYNGEE come from the germline V gene. This CDR3 contains 13 residues. Between the trimmed V and J ends, which lost 6 bases and 3 bases, there was a span of 10 bases. The whole variable domain, filled in from reference TRBV9 and TRBJ1-5, reads DSGVTQTPKHLITATGQRVTLRCSPRSGDLSVYWYQQSLDQGLQFLIQYYNGEERAKGNILERFSAQQFPDLHSELNLSSLELGDSALYFCASNGGANQPQHFGDGTRLSIL.

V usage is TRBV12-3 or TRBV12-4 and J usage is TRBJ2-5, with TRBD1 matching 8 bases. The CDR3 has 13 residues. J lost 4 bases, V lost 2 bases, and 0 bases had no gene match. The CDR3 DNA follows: TGTGCCAGCAGTTTAACAGGGGGAGAGACCCAGTACTTC. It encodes CASSLTGGETQYF.

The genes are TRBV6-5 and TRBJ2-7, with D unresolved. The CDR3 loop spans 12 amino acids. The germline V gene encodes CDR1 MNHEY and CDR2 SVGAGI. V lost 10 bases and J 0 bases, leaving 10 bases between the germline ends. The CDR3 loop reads CATSDTSYEQYF. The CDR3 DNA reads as TGTGCCACCTCCGACACCTCCTACGAGCAGTACTTC.

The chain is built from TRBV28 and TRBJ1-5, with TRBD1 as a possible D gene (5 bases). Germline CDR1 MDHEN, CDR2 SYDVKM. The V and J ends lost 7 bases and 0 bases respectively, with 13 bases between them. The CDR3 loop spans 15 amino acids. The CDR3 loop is CASTQTTDSNQPQHF. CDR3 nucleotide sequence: TGTGCCAGCACTCAAACGACAGATAGCAATCAGCCCCAGCATTTT.

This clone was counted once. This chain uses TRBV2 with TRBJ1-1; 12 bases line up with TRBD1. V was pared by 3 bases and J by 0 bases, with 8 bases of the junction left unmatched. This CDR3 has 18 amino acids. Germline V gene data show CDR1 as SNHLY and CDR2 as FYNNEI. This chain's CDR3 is CASSDGTGGAELNTEAFF. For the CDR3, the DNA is TGTGCCAGCAGTGACGGGACAGGGGGCGCGGAGTTGAACACTGAAGCTTTCTTT.

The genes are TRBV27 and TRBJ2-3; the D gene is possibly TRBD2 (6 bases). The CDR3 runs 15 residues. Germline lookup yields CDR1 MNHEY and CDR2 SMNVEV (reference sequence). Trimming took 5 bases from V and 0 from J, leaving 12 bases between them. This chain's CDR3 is CASSPTSRSTDTQYF. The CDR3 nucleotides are TGTGCCAGCAGTCCGACTAGTCGTAGCACAGATACGCAGTATTTT.